The source of this T cell receptor beta chain is a study of Tregs in tolerant kidney transplant recipients. Germline V gives CDR1 SGHRS, CDR2 YFSETQ. The V gene lost 4 bases and the J gene lost 2 bases, with 27 bases spanning the gap. The CDR3 sequence is 20 residues long. On this clone itself: Its antigen is currently unknown. The CDR3 goes on 3 residues after the read ends, and that part is filled in from the germline J gene.

This table comes from immunoSEQ multiplex PCR, and its TCRdb copy is limited to in-frame clones, with some not included. Recorded for this sample: about 31,000 clones. The nonmyeloablative bone marrow transplants came from related graft donors, with transient mixed chimerism. General study results and limits: Biological reproducibility was not directly addressed in this study.

Sequences were derived from CD4+ T cells from blood (PBMCs), sampled 24 months after the transplant. The clonotype was recovered from a human patient who received a combined kidney and bone marrow transplant. The T cells may partly be graft donor cells. The chain links TRBV5-1 to TRBJ2-2, with D possibly matching TRBD1 (6 bases). The CDR3: CASSVAGVLSISTNTGELFF. The sequenced CDR3 bases are TGCGCCAGCAGCGTAGCAGGGGTTCTTTCCATCTCTACTAACACCGGGGAG.